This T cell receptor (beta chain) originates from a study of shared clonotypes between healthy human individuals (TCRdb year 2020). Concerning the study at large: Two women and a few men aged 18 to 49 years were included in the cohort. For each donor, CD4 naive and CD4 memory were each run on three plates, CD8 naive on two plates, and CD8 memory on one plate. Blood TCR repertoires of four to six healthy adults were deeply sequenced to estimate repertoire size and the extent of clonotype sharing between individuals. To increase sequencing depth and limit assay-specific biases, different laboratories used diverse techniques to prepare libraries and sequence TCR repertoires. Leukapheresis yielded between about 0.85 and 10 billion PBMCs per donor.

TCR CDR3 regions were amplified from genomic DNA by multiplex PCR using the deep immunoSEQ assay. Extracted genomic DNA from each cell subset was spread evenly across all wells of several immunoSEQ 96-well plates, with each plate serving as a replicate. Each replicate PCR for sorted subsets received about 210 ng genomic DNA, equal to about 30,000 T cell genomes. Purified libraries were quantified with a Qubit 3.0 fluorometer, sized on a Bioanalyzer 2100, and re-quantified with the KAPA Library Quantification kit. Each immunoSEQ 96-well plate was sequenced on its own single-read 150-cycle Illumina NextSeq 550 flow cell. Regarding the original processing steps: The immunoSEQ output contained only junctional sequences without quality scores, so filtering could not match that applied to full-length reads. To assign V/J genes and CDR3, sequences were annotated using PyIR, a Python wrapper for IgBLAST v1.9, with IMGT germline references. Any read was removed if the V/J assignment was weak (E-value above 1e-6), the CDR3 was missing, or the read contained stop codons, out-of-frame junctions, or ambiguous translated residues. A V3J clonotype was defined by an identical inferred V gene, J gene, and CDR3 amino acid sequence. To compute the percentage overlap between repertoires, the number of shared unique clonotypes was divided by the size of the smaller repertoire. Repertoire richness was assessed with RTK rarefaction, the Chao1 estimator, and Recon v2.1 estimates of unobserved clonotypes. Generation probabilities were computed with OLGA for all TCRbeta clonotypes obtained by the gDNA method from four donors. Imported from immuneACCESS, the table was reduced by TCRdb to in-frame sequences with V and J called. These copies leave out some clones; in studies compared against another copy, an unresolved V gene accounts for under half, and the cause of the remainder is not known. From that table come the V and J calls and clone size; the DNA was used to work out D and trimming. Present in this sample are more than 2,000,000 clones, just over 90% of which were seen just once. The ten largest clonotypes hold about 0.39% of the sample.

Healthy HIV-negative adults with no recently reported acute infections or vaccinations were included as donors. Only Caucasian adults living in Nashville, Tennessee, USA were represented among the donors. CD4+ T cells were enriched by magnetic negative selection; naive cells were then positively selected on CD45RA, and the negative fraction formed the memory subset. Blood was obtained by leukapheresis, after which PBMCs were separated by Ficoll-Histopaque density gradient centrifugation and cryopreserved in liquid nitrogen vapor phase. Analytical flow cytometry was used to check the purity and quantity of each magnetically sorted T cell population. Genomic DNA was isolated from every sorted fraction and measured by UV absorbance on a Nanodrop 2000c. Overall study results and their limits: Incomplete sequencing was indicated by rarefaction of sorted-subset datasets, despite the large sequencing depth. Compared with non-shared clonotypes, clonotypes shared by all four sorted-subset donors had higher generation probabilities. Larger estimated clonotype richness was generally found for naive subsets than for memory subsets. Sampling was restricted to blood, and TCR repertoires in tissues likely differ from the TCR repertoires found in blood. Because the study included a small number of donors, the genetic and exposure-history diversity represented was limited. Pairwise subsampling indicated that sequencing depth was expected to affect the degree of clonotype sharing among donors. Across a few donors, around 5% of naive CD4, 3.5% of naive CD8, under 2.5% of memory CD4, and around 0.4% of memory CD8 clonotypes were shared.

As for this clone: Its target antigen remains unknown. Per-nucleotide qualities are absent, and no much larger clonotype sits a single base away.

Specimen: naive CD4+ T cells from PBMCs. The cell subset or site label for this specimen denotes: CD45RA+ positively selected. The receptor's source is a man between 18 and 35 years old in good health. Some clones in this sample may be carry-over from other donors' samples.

CDR3 sequence: CASSVIGTDEKLFF. The sequenced DNA is TGTGCCAGCAGTGTAATTGGGACAGATGAAAAACTGTTTTTT. The rearranged chain carries TRBV6-1 and TRBJ1-4; TRBD1 matches 7 bases in the middle. From the cysteine through the phenylalanine, the CDR3 covers 14 amino acids. Only CDR3 DNA is held: 42 bases, read in frame from base 1. V is trimmed back by 4 bases and J by 6 bases, and the junction contains 5 bases that no gene match accounts for. From a lookup of the germline V gene, CDR1 and CDR2 are MNHNS and SASEGT.